This TCR beta chain was identified during a study of OX40 agonist ivuxolimab in advanced cancers. The overall study: Age averaged around 58 years (range 23 to 79), and around 78% were male. Three partial responders included one hepatocellular carcinoma patient and two cutaneous melanoma patients.

The germline gives CDR1 SGHNT, CDR2 YYREEE (reference sequence). The CDR3 loop spans 11 amino acids. The V gene lost 3 bases and the J gene lost 7 bases, with 7 bases spanning the gap. The method was immunoSEQ multiplex PCR; TCRdb's version includes in-frame clones alone and lacks a portion of them. Here the sample spans around 50,000 clones, roughly 90% being singletons. The receptor's source is an adult with an advanced solid tumor such as melanoma, head and neck, liver or kidney cancer. The rearrangement uses TRBV5-4 and TRBJ1-2; D call uncertain. Specimen: CD4+ or CD8+ T cells sorted from blood, collected in a trial of the OX40 agonist ivuxolimab. The CDR3 spells CASSSTSGYTF. The CDR3 DNA sequence: TGTGCCAGCAGCTCCACATCTGGCTACACCTTC.